A selection of T cell receptor beta chains follows, all from one sample in a study of response to subunit inactivated influenza vaccine. A single record per CDR3 protein comes from TCRdb applying MiXCR to the RT-PCR reads. The sample holds about 310,000 distinct CDR3 sequences, 20% to 25% seen once. The sample was PBMCs from blood, taken approximately 22 months after vaccination. The receptors come from a man between 50 and 75 years old who received an inactivated influenza vaccine. CDR3s leave out the opening cysteine and the closing phenylalanine or tryptophan.

J | V | CDR3
TRBJ1-1 | TRBV9 | ASSVDPATEAF
TRBJ2-3 | TRBV3-1 | ASSQVKRVDTQY
TRBJ1-2 | TRBV9 | ASSVAGDYNYGYT
TRBJ2-3 | TRBV10-3 | ASAPGTDTQY
TRBJ2-4 | TRBV12-3/TRBV12-4 | ASGTQLAKNIQY
TRBJ2-1 | TRBV5-1 | ASSLQGSHNEQF
TRBJ1-1 | TRBV7-2 | ASSLVGGRNTEAF
TRBJ2-4 | TRBV18 | ASSPGAGVSAKNIQY
TRBJ1-4 | TRBV5-5 | ASSRPGNEKLF
TRBJ2-4 | TRBV2 | ASKPGQGISIQY
TRBJ1-5 | TRBV15 | ATSRDWQGGRPQH
TRBJ2-7 | TRBV4-3 | ASSQFPGNRDEQY
TRBJ2-2 | TRBV6-1 | ASSAQGYEQTGELF
TRBJ1-5 | TRBV6-5 | ASSYRWDPDLSWPQH
TRBJ1-6 | TRBV14 | ASSQEARNSPLH
TRBJ2-3 | TRBV5-1 | ASYSGSSTDTQY
TRBJ2-7 | TRBV10-3 | AISLTGGKQY
TRBJ1-5 | TRBV4-1 | ASSPVDTLEQPQH
TRBJ1-1 | TRBV12-3/TRBV12-4 | ASSLGWSTEAF
TRBJ2-7 | TRBV4-3 | ASSQEWGRVYEQY
TRBJ1-2 | TRBV5-1 | ASSLEGGRNYGYT
TRBJ1-1 | TRBV5-6 | ASSFVTAEAF
TRBJ1-2 | TRBV14 | ASSLRDPRYGYT
TRBJ1-5 | TRBV18 | ASSPPGQGRGGQPQH
TRBJ2-3 | TRBV20-1 | SAVGNGDTQY
TRBJ1-6 | TRBV20-1 | SARVTGESPLH
TRBJ2-3 | TRBV18 | ASSPTSGSLFSTDTQY
TRBJ1-2 | TRBV18 | ASSPSRGKGYT